One and the same sample provided the 22 T cell receptor beta chains below, sequenced in a study of neurological immune-mediated disorders. TCRdb re-called the 5' RACE reads with MiXCR, one entry per CDR3 protein. The sample records around 51,000 distinct CDR3 sequences, 9.5% to 15% being singletons. Sample time point: longitudinal time-point 3. The specimen was PBMCs. Every receptor here comes from a male donor with HTLV-1-associated myelopathy (HAM/TSP).

The chain is built from TRBV5-1 and TRBJ2-2; the D call may be TRBD1 or TRBD2 (5 bases each). The CDR3 spans 14 residues. Trimming stripped 4 bases from V and 4 bases from J, with 11 bases between. The V gene's germline CDR1 is SGHRS and CDR2 YFSETQ. In DNA, the CDR3 is TGCGCCAGCAGCGGTGAGGGGACCACCGGGGAGCTGTTTTTT. The encoded protein is CASSGEGTTGELFF.

In this sample, this clonotype turned up many times. This chain connects TRBV5-1 to TRBJ2-7; tentative D call: TRBD1 (5 bases). The V gene lost 0 bases and the J gene lost 6 bases, with 10 bases spanning the gap. Germline V CDR1 and CDR2: SGHRS, YFSETQ. CDR3 length: 13 amino acids. CDR3 protein: CASSLGTLSEQYF. Here the CDR3 DNA reads TGCGCCAGCAGCTTGGGGACACTAAGCGAGCAGTACTTC.

This clonotype was detected ten times or more. V usage is TRBV5-1 and J usage is TRBJ2-2; perhaps TRBD2 as D (6 bases). The CDR3 is 13 amino acids. Germline values: CDR1 SGHRS, CDR2 YFSETQ. V was pared by 5 bases and J by 5 bases, with 10 bases between. The CDR3 sequence: CASRGTSTGELFF. CDR3 coding DNA: TGCGCCAGCAGAGGGACTTCAACCGGGGAGCTGTTTTTT. The full variable domain, rest sourced from reference TRBV5-1 and TRBJ2-2, is KAGVTQTPRYLIKTRGQQVTLSCSPISGHRSVSWYQQTPGQGLQFLFEYFSETQRNKGNFPGRFSGRQFSNSRSEMNVSTLELGDSALYLCASRGTSTGELFFGEGSRLTVL.

With regard to this clonotype: A read error may explain this, as a much larger clone is one base away. The chain joins TRBV7-9 to TRBJ2-7, with 9 bases that match TRBD1. After removal of 3 bases from V and 6 bases from J, the junction contained 6 bases not matched to a gene. This CDR3 spans 14 amino acids. Germline CDR1 is SEHNR and CDR2 is FQNEAQ (reference sequence). In DNA form, the CDR3 reads TGTGCCAGCAGCTTTTGGGGACAGGGCTCCGAGCAGTACTTC. Translated, it gives CASSFWGQGSEQYF. Full variable domain (missing parts from reference TRBV7-9 and TRBJ2-7): DTGVSQNPRHKITKRGQNVTFRCDPISEHNRLYWYRQTLGQGPEFLTYFQNEAQLEKSRLLSDRFSAERPKGSFSTLEIQRTEQGDSAMYLCASSFWGQGSEQYFGPGTRLTVT.

This clonotype was picked up many times. This chain links TRBV7-8 with TRBJ2-2, with D perhaps matching TRBD1 (6 bases). Deletions cut 2 bases from V and 0 bases from J, with 13 bases between. Germline CDR1 is SGHVS and CDR2 is FQNEAQ. This CDR3 comprises 17 residues. The CDR3 DNA follows: TGTGCCAGCAGCTTAAGTGAGGACAGTCCGAACACCGGGGAGCTGTTTTTT. This codes for CASSLSEDSPNTGELFF.

This clonotype was picked up many times. This chain uses TRBV15 with TRBJ2-7, with D possibly matching TRBD1 (6 bases). Germline loops: CDR1 LNHNV, CDR2 YYDKDF (reference sequence). The CDR3 has 15 residues. V lost 1 base and J lost 3, with 13 bases in between. The CDR3 nucleotides read TGTGCCACCAGCAGAGTTGGGACACGACGCTACGAGCAGTACTTC. This sequence encodes CATSRVGTRRYEQYF.

Comments on this clonotype: With a much larger clone just one base away, this may be a read error. The chain carries TRBV20-1 and TRBJ1-5, with TRBD1 matching over 8 bases. Germline loops: CDR1 DFQATT, CDR2 SNEGSKA (reference sequence). With V trimmed by 5 bases and J by 6 bases, 3 bases remained unmatched. CDR3 length equals 12 residues. CDR3 in amino acids: CSARTGIQPQHF. The CDR3, as DNA: TGCAGTGCTCGGACAGGGATTCAGCCCCAGCATTTT.

In this sample, this clonotype turned up many times. This chain links TRBV11-2 with TRBJ2-1; D is ambiguous. Germline V gives CDR1 SGHAT, CDR2 FQNNGV. This CDR3 has 15 amino acids. Trimming cost V 1 base and J 1 base, with 8 bases left between them. Here the CDR3 reads CASSLVRVSYNEQFF. The CDR3 coding sequence is TGTGCCAGCAGCTTAGTCCGGGTATCCTACAATGAGCAGTTCTTC.

This clonotype has at least ten counts. The CDR3: CASSLRLAGRETQYF. The CDR3 DNA is TGCGCCAGCAGCTTGCGACTAGCGGGGCGGGAGACCCAGTACTTC. The J gene is TRBJ2-5, the V gene TRBV5-1, with 11 bases lining up with TRBD2. The CDR3 runs to 15 residues. The V gene's germline CDR1 is SGHRS and CDR2 YFSETQ. Germline trimming cut 1 base from V and 5 bases from J; bases unmatched to any gene: 4.

Ten or more counts support this clonotype. The rearrangement uses TRBV27 and TRBJ2-7, with 10 bases matching TRBD2. The CDR3 length is 17 residues. After removal of 2 bases from V and 2 bases from J, the junction contained 9 bases not matched to a gene. Germline values: CDR1 MNHEY, CDR2 SMNVEV (reference sequence). CDR3 in amino acids: CASSLNPPSGGPYEQYF. Here the CDR3 DNA reads TGTGCCAGCAGTTTAAACCCCCCTAGCGGGGGACCCTACGAGCAGTACTTC.

J is TRBJ2-1 and V is TRBV7-2, with 8 bases identical to TRBD2. The germline CDR1 and CDR2 sequences are SGHTA and FQGNSA. CDR3 length: 15 residues. J lost 5 bases, V lost 1 base, and 4 bases had no gene match. CDR3 coding DNA: TGTGCCAGCAGCTTAGTTAGCGGGGAAAACAATGAGCAGTTCTTC. The encoded protein is CASSLVSGENNEQFF.

This clonotype was recorded many times. This rearrangement joins TRBV6-1 to TRBJ1-5; D is perhaps TRBD1 (5 bases). V was shortened by 8 bases and J by 7 bases, with 15 bases between the two germline ends. This CDR3 comprises 13 residues. CDR1 is MNHNS and CDR2 is SASEGT in the germline V gene. The CDR3 reads CASADNFNQPQHF. In nucleotides, the CDR3 is TGTGCCAGCGCGGACAATTTTAACCAGCCCCAGCATTTT.

This clonotype showed up many times. This chain joins TRBV25-1 and TRBJ2-3; the D is unclear. This CDR3 has 13 residues. CDR1 and CDR2 (germline): MGHDK, SYGVNS. V was cut by 7 bases and J by 1 base, with 9 bases left in between. DNA of the CDR3: TGTGCCAGCATTACATCGGGCACAGATACGCAGTATTTT. Amino acids: CASITSGTDTQYF.

This clonotype has only one observation. This chain joins TRBV7-2 and TRBJ2-5; D gene ambiguous. Deletions cut 5 bases from V and 0 bases from J, with 4 bases between. Germline V gene lookup returns CDR1 SGHTA and CDR2 FQGNSA. The CDR3 runs to 12 residues. CDR3 residues: CASSPYQETQYF. For the CDR3, the DNA is TGTGCCAGCAGCCCATACCAAGAGACCCAGTACTTC.

This clonotype was detected many times. The genes are TRBV4-3 and TRBJ1-4, with D uncertain. CDR1 is LGHNA, CDR2 YSLEER, per germline. Deletions cut 1 base from V and 7 bases from J, with 7 bases between. The CDR3 runs 13 residues. The CDR3 loop reads CASSQVSTEKLFF. The CDR3 region has the DNA TGCGCCAGCAGCCAAGTTTCGACTGAAAAACTGTTTTTT.

This clonotype was seen ten or more times. The chain joins TRBV6-5 to TRBJ1-5, with 8 bases identical to TRBD1. Germline V CDR1 and CDR2: MNHEY, SVGAGI. V lost 4 bases, J lost 3 bases, and 5 bases stayed unmatched. The CDR3 is 15 residues long. The CDR3 loop reads CASSSDRADNQPQHF. The CDR3 DNA sequence: TGTGCCAGCAGTTCGGACAGGGCAGACAATCAGCCCCAGCATTTT.

Ten or more counts support this clonotype. This chain joins TRBV9 and TRBJ2-1; a weak D match, TRBD2 (6 bases). This CDR3 contains 15 residues. The germline gives CDR1 SGDLS, CDR2 YYNGEE. Trimming took 3 bases from V and 6 from J, leaving 16 bases between them. This chain's CDR3 is CASSGARGGSNEQFF. The CDR3 nucleotides are TGTGCCAGCAGCGGAGCGAGAGGAGGGTCCAATGAGCAGTTCTTC.

The chain recombines TRBV27 with TRBJ1-5; D unresolved. This CDR3 is 15 amino acids long. Germline values: CDR1 MNHEY, CDR2 SMNVEV (reference sequence). Trimming pared 5 bases from V and 11 bases from J, leaving 22 bases between. The DNA of the CDR3 is TGTGCCAGCAGTCCCTCGGGGTTAACACAATGGGCCCAGCATTTT. It translates to CASSPSGLTQWAQHF.

This clonotype was picked up many times. At one end, the junction sequence differs from germline, possibly due to a read error. This chain connects TRBV10-3 to TRBJ2-5; 10 bases map to TRBD1. The CDR3 totals 14 residues. Germline V gene sequence: CDR1 ENHRY, CDR2 SYGVKD. CDR3 DNA sequence: TGTGTCATCAGCACGACAGGGGGCGAGGAGACCCAGTACTTC. It specifies CVISTTGGEETQYF.

Ten or more counts support this clonotype. The chain employs TRBV7-2 and TRBJ2-5; D is unresolved. The CDR3 is made up of 12 amino acids. V shed 3 bases and J shed 4 bases, with 6 bases lying between them. The germline gives CDR1 SGHTA, CDR2 FQGNSA. The DNA of the CDR3 is TGTGCCAGCAGCTTGCCGCCAGAGACCCAGTACTTC. Its protein is CASSLPPETQYF.

This clonotype was counted ten times or more. J is TRBJ2-3 and V is TRBV20-1, with unresolved D. V lost 4 bases and J lost 0, with 14 bases in between. CDR1 and CDR2 from the germline V gene are DFQATT and SNEGSKA (reference sequence). This CDR3 comprises 15 residues. CDR3 sequence (DNA): TGCAGTGCTATCAAAAACCCAACTAGCACAGATACGCAGTATTTT. Its protein is CSAIKNPTSTDTQYF.

This clonotype has a count of ten or more. One junction end does not reproduce the germline sequence, and a read error may be involved. This sequence joins TRBV5-5 and TRBJ1-1; D is unresolved. Germline lookup yields CDR1 SGHKS and CDR2 YYEKEE (reference sequence). CDR3 length equals 13 residues. Here the CDR3 reads CASSLALNTEAFF. The CDR3 coding sequence is TGCGCCAGCAGCTTGGCTTTGAACACTGAAGCTTTCTTT. Complete variable domain (other parts from reference TRBV5-5 and TRBJ1-1): DAGVTQSPTHLIKTRGQQVTLRCSPISGHKSVSWYQQVLGQGPQFIFQYYEKEERGRGNFPDRFSARQFPNYSSELNVNALLLGDSALYLCASSLALNTEAFFGQGTRLTVV.